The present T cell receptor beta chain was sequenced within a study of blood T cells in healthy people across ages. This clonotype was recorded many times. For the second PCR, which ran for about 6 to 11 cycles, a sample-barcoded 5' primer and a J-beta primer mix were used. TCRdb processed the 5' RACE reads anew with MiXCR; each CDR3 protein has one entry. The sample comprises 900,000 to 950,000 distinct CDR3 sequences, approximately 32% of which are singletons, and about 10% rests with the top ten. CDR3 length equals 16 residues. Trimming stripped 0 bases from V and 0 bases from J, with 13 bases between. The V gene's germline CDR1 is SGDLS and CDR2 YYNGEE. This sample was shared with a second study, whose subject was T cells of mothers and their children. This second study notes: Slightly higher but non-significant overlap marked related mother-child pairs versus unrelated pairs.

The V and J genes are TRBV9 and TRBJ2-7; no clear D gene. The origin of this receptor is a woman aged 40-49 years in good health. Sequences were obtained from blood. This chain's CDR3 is CASSVGPTSSSYEQYF. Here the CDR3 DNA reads TGTGCCAGCAGCGTAGGCCCAACCTCAAGCTCCTACGAGCAGTACTTC.